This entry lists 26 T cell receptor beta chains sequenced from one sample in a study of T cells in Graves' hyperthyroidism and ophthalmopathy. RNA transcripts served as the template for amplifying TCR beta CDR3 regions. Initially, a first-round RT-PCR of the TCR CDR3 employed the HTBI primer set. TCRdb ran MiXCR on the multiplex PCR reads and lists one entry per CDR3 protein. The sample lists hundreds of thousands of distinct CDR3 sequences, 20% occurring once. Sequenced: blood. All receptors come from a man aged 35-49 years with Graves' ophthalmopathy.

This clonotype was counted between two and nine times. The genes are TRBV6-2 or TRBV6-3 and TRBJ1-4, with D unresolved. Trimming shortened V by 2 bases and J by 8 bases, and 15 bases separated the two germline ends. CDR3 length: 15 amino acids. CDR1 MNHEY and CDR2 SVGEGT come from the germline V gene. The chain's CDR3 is CASSYRGRVEEKLFF. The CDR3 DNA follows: TGTGCCAGCAGTTACCGTGGAAGAGTAGAGGAAAAACTGTTTTTT.

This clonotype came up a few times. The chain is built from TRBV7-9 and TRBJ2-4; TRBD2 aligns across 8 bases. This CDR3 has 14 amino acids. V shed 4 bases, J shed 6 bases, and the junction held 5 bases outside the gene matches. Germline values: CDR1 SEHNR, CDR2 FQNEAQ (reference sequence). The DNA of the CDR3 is TGTGCCAGCAGCTCGGGACTAGTGGGAAACATTCAGTACTTC. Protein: CASSSGLVGNIQYF.

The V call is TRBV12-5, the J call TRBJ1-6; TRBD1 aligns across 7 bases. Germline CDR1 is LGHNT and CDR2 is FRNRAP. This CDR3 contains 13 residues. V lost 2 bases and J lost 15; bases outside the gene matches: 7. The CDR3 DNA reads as TGTGCTAGTGGTTTGACGGGGGACAGTCGCCTCCACTTT. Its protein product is CASGLTGDSRLHF. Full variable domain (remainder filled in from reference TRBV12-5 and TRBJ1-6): DARVTQTPRHKVTEMGQEVTMRCQPILGHNTVFWYRQTMMQGLELLAYFRNRAPLDDSGMPKDRFSAEMPDATLATLKIQPSEPRDSAVYFCASGLTGDSRLHFGNGTRLTVT.

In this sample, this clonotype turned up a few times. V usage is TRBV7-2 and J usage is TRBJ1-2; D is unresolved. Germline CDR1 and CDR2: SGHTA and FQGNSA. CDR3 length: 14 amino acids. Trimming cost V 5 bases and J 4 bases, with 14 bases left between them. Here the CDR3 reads CASSSWGVSYGYTF. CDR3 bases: TGTGCCAGCAGCAGTTGGGGAGTAAGCTATGGCTACACCTTC.

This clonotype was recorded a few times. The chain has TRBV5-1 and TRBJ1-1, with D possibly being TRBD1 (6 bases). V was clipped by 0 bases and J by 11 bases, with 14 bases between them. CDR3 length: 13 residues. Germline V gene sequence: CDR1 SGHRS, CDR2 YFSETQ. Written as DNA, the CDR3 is TGCGCCAGCAGCTTGGCTGAGGACAGTTTGGCTTTCTTT. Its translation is CASSLAEDSLAFF.

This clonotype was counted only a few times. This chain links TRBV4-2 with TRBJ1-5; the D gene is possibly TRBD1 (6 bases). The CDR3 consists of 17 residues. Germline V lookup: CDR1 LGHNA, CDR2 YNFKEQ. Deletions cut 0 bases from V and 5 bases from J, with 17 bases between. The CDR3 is CASSQDPGDMSDQPQHF. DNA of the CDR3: TGTGCCAGCAGCCAAGACCCTGGGGACATGTCGGATCAGCCCCAGCATTTT.

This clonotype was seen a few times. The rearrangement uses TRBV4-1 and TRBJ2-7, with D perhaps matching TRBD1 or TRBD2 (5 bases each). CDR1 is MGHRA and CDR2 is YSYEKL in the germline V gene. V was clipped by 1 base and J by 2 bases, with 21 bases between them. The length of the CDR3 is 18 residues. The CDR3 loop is CASSQGSLRGPNTYEQYF. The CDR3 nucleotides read TGCGCCAGCAGCCAAGGCTCCCTTCGGGGCCCTAATACCTACGAGCAGTACTTC.

This CDR3 reads CACNLRDRVGYGYTF. The CDR3, as DNA: TGTGCCTGCAACCTCCGGGACAGGGTCGGCTATGGCTACACCTTC. The V call is TRBV30, the J call TRBJ1-2; 9 bases line up with TRBD1. V was clipped by 6 bases and J by 4 bases; unmatched bases: 12. Germline V gene sequence: CDR1 GTSNPN, CDR2 SVGIG (reference sequence). This CDR3 contains 15 residues.

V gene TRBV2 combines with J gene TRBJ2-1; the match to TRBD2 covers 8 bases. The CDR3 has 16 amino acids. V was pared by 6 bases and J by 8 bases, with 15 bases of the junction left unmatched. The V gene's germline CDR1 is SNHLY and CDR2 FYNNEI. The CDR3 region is CASSYQLAARGHEQFF. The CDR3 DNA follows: TGTGCCAGCAGCTACCAACTAGCGGCTAGGGGACATGAGCAGTTCTTC.

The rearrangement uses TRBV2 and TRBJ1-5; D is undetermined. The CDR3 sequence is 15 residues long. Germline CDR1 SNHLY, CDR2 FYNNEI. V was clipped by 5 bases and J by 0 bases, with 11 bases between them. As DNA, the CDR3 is TGTGCCAGCAGTATAGGACCCAATAGCAATCAGCCCCAGCATTTT. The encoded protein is CASSIGPNSNQPQHF.

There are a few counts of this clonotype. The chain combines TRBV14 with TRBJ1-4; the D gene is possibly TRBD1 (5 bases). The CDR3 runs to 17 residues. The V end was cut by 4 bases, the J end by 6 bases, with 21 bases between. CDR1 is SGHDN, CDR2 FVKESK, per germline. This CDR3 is CASSRLVAGVADEKLFF. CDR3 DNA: TGTGCCAGCAGCCGCCTGGTAGCGGGGGTCGCTGATGAAAAACTGTTTTTT.

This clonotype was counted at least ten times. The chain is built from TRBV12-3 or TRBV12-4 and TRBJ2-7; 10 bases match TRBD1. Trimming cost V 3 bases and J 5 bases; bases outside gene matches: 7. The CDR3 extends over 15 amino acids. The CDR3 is CASSFMGQGLHEQYF. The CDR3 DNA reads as TGTGCCAGCAGTTTCATGGGACAGGGGTTACACGAGCAGTACTTC.

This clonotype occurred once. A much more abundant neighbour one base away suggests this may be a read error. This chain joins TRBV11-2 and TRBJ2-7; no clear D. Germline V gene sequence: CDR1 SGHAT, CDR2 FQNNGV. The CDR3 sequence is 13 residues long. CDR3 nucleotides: TGTACCAGCAGCTTAGAAGTAGAGTACGAGCAGTACTTC. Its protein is CTSSLEVEYEQYF.

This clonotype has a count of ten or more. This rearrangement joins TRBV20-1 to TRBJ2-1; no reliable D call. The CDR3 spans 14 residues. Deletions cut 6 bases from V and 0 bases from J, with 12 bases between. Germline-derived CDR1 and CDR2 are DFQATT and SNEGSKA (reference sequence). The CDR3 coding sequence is TGCAGTGCAACTGACCGATACTCCTACAATGAGCAGTTCTTC. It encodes CSATDRYSYNEQFF.

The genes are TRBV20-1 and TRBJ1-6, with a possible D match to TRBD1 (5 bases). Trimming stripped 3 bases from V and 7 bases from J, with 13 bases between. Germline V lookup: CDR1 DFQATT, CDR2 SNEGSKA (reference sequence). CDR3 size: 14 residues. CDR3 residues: CSASWQGANSPLHF. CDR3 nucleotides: TGCAGTGCTAGTTGGCAGGGTGCCAATTCACCCCTCCACTTT.

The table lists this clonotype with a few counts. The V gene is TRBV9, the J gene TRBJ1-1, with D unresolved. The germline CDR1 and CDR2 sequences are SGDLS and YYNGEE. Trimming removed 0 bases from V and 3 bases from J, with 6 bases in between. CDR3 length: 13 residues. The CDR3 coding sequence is TGTGCCAGCAGCGTAGCCGTTCACACTGAAGCTTTCTTT. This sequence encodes CASSVAVHTEAFF.

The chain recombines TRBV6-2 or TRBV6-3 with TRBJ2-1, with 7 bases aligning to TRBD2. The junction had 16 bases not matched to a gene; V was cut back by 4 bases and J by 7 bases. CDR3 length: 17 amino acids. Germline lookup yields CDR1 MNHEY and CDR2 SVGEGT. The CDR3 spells CASSSVLWRGGANEQFF. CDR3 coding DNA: TGTGCCAGCAGTTCCGTCCTCTGGCGGGGAGGGGCAAATGAGCAGTTCTTC.

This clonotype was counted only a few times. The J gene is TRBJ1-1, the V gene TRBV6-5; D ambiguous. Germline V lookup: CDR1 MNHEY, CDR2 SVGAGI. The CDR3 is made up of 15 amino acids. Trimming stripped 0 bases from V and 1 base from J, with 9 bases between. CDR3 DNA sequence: TGTGCCAGCAGTTACTCCCAGGCGGGGAACACTGAAGCTTTCTTT. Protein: CASSYSQAGNTEAFF.

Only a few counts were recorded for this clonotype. CDR3 coding DNA: TGCGCCAGCAGTCGGACTAGGGGAGGGTCAGATACGCAGTATTTT. Its translation is CASSRTRGGSDTQYF. This chain joins TRBV5-1 and TRBJ2-3, with TRBD2 matching over 7 bases. The CDR3 is 15 residues long. With V trimmed by 5 bases and J by 4 bases, 10 bases remained unmatched. Germline loops: CDR1 SGHRS, CDR2 YFSETQ.

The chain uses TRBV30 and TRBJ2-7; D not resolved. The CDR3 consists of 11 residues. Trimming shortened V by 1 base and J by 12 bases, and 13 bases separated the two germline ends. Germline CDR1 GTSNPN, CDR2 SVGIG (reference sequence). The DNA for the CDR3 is TGTGCCTGGAGTGATTCTAGGGTAGCGTACTTC. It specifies CAWSDSRVAYF. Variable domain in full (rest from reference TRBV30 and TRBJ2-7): SQTIHQWPATLVQPVGSPLSLECTVEGTSNPNLYWYRQAAGRGLQLLFYSVGIGQISSEVPQNLSASRPQDRQFILSSKKLLLSDSGFYLCAWSDSRVAYFGPGTRLTVT.

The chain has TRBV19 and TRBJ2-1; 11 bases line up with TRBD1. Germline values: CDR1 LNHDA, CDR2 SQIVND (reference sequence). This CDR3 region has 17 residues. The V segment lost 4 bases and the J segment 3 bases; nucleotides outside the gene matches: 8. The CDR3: CASSKPPGTGGYNEQFF. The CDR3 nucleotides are TGTGCCAGTAGTAAACCACCCGGGACAGGGGGCTACAATGAGCAGTTCTTC.

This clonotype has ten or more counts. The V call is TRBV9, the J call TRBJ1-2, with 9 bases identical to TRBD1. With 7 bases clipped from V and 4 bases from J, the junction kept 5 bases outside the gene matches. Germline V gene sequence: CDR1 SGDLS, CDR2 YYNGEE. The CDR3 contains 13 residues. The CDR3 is CASSEGQGYGYTF. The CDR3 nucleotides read TGTGCCAGCTCAGAGGGACAGGGCTATGGCTACACCTTC.

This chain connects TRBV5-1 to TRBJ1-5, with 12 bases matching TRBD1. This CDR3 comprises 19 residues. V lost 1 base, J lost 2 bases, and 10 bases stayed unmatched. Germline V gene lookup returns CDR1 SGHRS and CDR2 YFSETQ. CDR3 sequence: CASSLKRDRGRWGNQPQHF. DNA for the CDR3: TGCGCCAGCAGCTTGAAGCGGGACAGGGGGCGCTGGGGCAATCAGCCCCAGCATTTT.

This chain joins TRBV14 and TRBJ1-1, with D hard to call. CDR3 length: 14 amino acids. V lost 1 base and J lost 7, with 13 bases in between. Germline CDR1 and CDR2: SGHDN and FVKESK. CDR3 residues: CASSQVRSTYEAFF. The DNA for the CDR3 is TGTGCCAGCAGCCAAGTACGGTCAACCTATGAAGCTTTCTTT. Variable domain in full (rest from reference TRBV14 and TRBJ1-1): EAGVTQFPSHSVIEKGQTVTLRCDPISGHDNLYWYRRVMGKEIKFLLHFVKESKQDESGMPNNRFLAERTGGTYSTLKVQPAELEDSGVYFCASSQVRSTYEAFFGQGTRLTVV.

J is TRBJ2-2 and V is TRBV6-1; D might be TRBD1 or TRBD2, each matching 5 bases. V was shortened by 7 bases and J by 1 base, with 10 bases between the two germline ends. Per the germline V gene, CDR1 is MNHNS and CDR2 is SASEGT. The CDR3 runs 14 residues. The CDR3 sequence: CASIDSGNTGELFF. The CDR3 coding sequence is TGTGCCAGCATAGACAGCGGGAACACCGGGGAGCTGTTTTTT.

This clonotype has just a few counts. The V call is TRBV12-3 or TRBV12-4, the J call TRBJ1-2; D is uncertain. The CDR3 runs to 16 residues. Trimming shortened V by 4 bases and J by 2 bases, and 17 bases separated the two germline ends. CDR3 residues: CASSSRIGTINYGYTF. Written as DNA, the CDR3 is TGTGCCAGCAGTTCCCGGATAGGAACAATCAACTATGGCTACACCTTC.